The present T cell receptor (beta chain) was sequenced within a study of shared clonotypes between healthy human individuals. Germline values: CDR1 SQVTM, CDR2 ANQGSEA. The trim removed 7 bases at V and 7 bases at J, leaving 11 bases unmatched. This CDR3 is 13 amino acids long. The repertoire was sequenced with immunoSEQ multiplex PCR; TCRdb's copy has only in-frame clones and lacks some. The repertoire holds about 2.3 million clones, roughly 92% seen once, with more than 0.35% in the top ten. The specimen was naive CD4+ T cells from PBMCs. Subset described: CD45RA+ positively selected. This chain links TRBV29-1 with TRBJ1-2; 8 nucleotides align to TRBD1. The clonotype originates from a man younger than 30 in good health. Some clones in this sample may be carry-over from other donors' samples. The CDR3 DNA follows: TGCAGCGCAGGAGGGGGACAGGAATCTGGCTACACCTTC. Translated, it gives CSAGGGQESGYTF.